These 8 T cell receptor beta chains originate from one sample sequenced in a study of early T cells in non-severe SARS-CoV-2 infection. TCRdb used MiXCR to reprocess the 5' RACE reads, holding one entry per CDR3 protein. The repertoire includes roughly 30,000 distinct CDR3 sequences, 5.7% of them detected once, and approximately 6.5% sits in the top ten. Sequencing was done on a sample of whole blood. The source is an adult who was a healthcare worker with PCR-confirmed SARS-CoV-2 infection or an uninfected control (not recorded which).

In this sample, this clonotype turned up a few times. The chain is built from TRBV4-1 and TRBJ2-4; no firm D call. The germline gives CDR1 MGHRA, CDR2 YSYEKL. V was pared by 0 bases and J by 6 bases, with 12 bases between. The CDR3 totals 15 residues. CDR3 sequence (DNA): TGCGCCAGCAGCCAAGATCTGCATGGGCGAAACATTCAGTACTTC. This encodes CASSQDLHGRNIQYF.

This clonotype was counted many times. The chain recombines TRBV2 with TRBJ2-2; D perhaps matches TRBD1 (5 bases). The CDR3 covers 13 residues. V was trimmed by 4 bases and J by 4 bases, leaving 7 bases between them. The V gene's germline CDR1 is SNHLY and CDR2 FYNNEI. CDR3 residues: CASSGRVTGELFF. Written as DNA, the CDR3 is TGTGCCAGCAGTGGCAGGGTCACCGGGGAGCTGTTTTTT.

The rearrangement links TRBV24-1 to TRBJ2-7, with 7 bases lining up with TRBD2. J lost 3 bases, V lost 8 bases, and 6 bases had no gene match. The CDR3 sequence is 13 residues long. Germline CDR1 is KGHDR and CDR2 is SFDVKD. The CDR3 loop reads CATIGREGYEQYF. CDR3 DNA sequence: TGTGCCACCATTGGCAGGGAGGGCTACGAGCAGTACTTC.

The table lists this clonotype with a few counts. The gene calls are TRBV27 and TRBJ2-7, with 7 bases lining up with TRBD2. The CDR3 totals 15 residues. The V segment lost 4 bases and the J segment 2 bases; nucleotides outside the gene matches: 8. From germline, CDR1 is MNHEY and CDR2 SMNVEV (reference sequence). This chain's CDR3 is CASSSTTSSPYEQYF. CDR3 bases: TGTGCCAGCAGTTCTACGACTAGCAGCCCCTACGAGCAGTACTTC.

This clonotype was counted many times. The CDR3 sequence is CASNLGGSYEQYF. The CDR3 coding sequence is TGTGCCAGCAATCTCGGCGGGAGCTACGAGCAGTACTTC. The rearrangement uses TRBV6-6 and TRBJ2-7; 7 bases agree with TRBD2. The J segment lost 3 bases and the V segment lost 7 bases, leaving 6 bases of the junction unmatched. Germline V gives CDR1 MNHNY, CDR2 SVGAGI (reference sequence). CDR3 size: 13 residues.

This clonotype showed up many times. This chain links TRBV6-6 with TRBJ1-4, with 10 bases matching TRBD1. From germline, CDR1 is MNHNY and CDR2 SVGAGI (reference sequence). V trimming: 7 bases; J trimming: 8 bases; junction bases outside the gene matches: 7. This CDR3 spans 14 amino acids. The CDR3 bases are TGTGCCAGCAAGCGACCGGGACAGGGGGAAAAACTGTTTTTT. The encoded protein is CASKRPGQGEKLFF.

This clonotype has ten or more counts. V is TRBV20-1 and J is TRBJ2-5, with TRBD2 identical over 7 bases. J was trimmed by 5 bases and V by 5 bases; bases with no gene match: 5. CDR1 is DFQATT and CDR2 is SNEGSKA in the germline V gene (reference sequence). This CDR3 is built from 12 residues. The CDR3 loop is CSARLAGETQYF. The CDR3 DNA reads TGCAGTGCTCGACTAGCCGGGGAGACCCAGTACTTC.

The chain joins TRBV6-6 to TRBJ1-2; D gene unclear. Trimming shortened V by 0 bases and J by 6 bases, and 8 bases separated the two germline ends. CDR1 MNHNY and CDR2 SVGAGI come from the germline V gene (reference sequence). CDR3 length: 13 residues. Here the CDR3 reads CASSYSISDGYTF. CDR3 coding DNA: TGTGCCAGCAGTTACTCGATATCAGATGGCTACACCTTC.